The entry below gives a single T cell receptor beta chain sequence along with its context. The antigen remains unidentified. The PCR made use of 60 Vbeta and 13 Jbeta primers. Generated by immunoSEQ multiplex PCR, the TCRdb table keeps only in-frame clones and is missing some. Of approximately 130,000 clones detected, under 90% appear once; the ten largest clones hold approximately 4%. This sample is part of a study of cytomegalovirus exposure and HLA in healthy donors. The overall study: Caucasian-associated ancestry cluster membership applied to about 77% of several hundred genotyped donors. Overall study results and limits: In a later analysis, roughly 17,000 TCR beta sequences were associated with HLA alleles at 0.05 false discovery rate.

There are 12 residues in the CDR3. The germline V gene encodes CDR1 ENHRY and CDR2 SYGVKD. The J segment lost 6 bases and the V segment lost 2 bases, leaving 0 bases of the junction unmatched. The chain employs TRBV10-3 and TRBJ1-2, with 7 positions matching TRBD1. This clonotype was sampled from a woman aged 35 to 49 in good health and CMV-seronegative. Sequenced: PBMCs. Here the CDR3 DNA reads TGTGCCATCAGTGAGGGACAGGATGGCTACACCTTC. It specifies CAISEGQDGYTF.